A selection of T cell receptor beta chains follows, all from one sample in a study of cytomegalovirus exposure and HLA in healthy donors. Clones were sequenced by immunoSEQ multiplex PCR, and TCRdb holds only the in-frame ones, with some missing. The sample shows some 130,000 clones, approximately 78% of them seen only once. The sample consisted of PBMCs. The source of these receptors is a female donor in good health and CMV-seronegative. The CDR3 runs from the conserved cysteine through the conserved F or W. The D gene is left open where the match is weak. Rows give clone size only sometimes, using once, few, many, or a class for an expanded clone.

j_gene | abundance | v_gene | d_gene | CDR3nt | CDR3aa
TRBJ2-3 | - | TRBV9 | TRBD1 | TGTGCCAGCAATGGGGACAGGGGCACAGATACGCAGTATTTT | CASNGDRGTDTQYF
TRBJ1-1 | - | TRBV7-6 | - | TGTGCCAGCAGCGCCACGGGAGTAAGGAACACTGAAGCTTTCTTT | CASSATGVRNTEAFF
TRBJ1-3 | - | TRBV9 | - | TGTGCCAGCAGCGTTAGTCACAGGGTTGAAAACACCATATATTTT | CASSVSHRVENTIYF
TRBJ2-2 | - | TRBV6-5 | - | TGTGCCAGCAGACCGGACTTCACCGGGGAGCTGTTTTTT | CASRPDFTGELFF
TRBJ1-4 | - | TRBV5-1 | - | TGCGCCAGCAGACCCGAGGGGGGGGTAAATGAAAAACTGTTTTTT | CASRPEGGVNEKLFF
TRBJ2-5 | few | TRBV7-6 | - | TGTGCCAGCAGCTTGGTACTTGGAGAGACCCAGTACTTC | CASSLVLGETQYF
TRBJ2-5 | - | TRBV9 | TRBD2 | TGTGCCAGCAGCGGAGGGGCGACTAGCAAAGAGACCCAGTACTTC | CASSGGATSKETQYF
TRBJ2-3 | - | TRBV9 | - | TGTGCCAGCAGCGGCCGGGGATCTAGCACAGATACGCAGTATTTT | CASSGRGSSTDTQYF
TRBJ1-2 | - | TRBV6-1 | - | TGTGCCAGCAGAGGAGCAGATCTTAACTATGGCTACACCTTC | CASRGADLNYGYTF
TRBJ2-7 | - | TRBV2 | TRBD2 | TGTGCCAGCAATACCTTAGCGGGAGGCTACGAGCAGTACTTC | CASNTLAGGYEQYF
TRBJ2-2 | - | TRBV7-2 | - | TGTGCCAGCAGCGCCGGGACAAAAGTGGCCGGGGAGCTGTTTTTT | CASSAGTKVAGELFF
TRBJ1-1 | - | TRBV27 | - | TGTGCCAGCAGTCGGACTTTGGTGAACACTGAAGCTTTCTTT | CASSRTLVNTEAFF
TRBJ1-4 | few | TRBV28 | TRBD1 | TGTGCCAGCAGTCCCATACCGGGACAGGGATACGGGAATGAAAAACTGTTTTTT | CASSPIPGQGYGNEKLFF
TRBJ1-2 | - | TRBV28 | - | TGTGCCAGCAGTTTAAGGACAGCAAACTATGGCTACACCTTC | CASSLRTANYGYTF